The sequence of this T cell receptor beta chain was determined in a study of metastatic and nonmetastatic thyroid tumors. Study at large: The authors compared repertoires across blood and tumor or nodule tissue from malignant and benign thyroid patients.

This clone was seen ten or more times. What it binds is not known. Study-level points and caveats: The study reportedly found significantly higher TCR beta diversity in malignant thyroid tumors than benign nodules, in blood and tumor.

The V gene's germline CDR1 is SGHTS and CDR2 YDEGEE. V was shortened by 5 bases and J by 2 bases, with 17 bases between the two germline ends. There are 16 residues in the CDR3. No treatment of any kind had been given to any patient before thyroid surgery. Under the authors' procedure: Construction of a distant-metastasis classifier for papillary thyroid cancer relied on CDR3 differences across clinicopathological groups. TCRdb redid the clone calls on the PCR reads using MiXCR. TCRdb, not the original authors, processed these V and J calls. The data show about 40,000 clones, 9.5% to 12% seen once. This clonotype was obtained from a female donor with papillary thyroid cancer or a benign thyroid nodule (not recorded which). Some clones in this sample may be carry-over from other donors' samples. This chain joins TRBV5-8 and TRBJ1-5; D is undetermined. Sequenced input: blood. The CDR3 region has the DNA TGTGCCAGCAGTCTAAATTCTCCCCCCGGCAATCAGCCCCAGCATTTT. It encodes CASSLNSPPGNQPQHF.